Detailed here is one T cell receptor (beta chain). The antigen is undetermined. These data belong to a study of STAT5B mutations in CD4+ large granular lymphocyte leukemia. For the study at large: Among healthy donors, a particular HLA allele went with more CDR3 'QG' motifs.

Study results and caveats: 8/27 top patient clones versus 2/35 control clones were TRBV06-family. Without putative leukemic clones, patient CD4-sorted repertoires remained more clonal than healthy CD4+ repertoires.

Sequencing was at survey level. TCRdb's table, derived via immunoSEQ multiplex PCR, lists solely in-frame clones and lacks some. The sample shows about 40,000 clones, about 81% of them seen only once. The CDR3 has 15 residues. The germline CDR1 and CDR2 sequences are SEHNR and FQNEAQ (reference sequence). V shed 4 bases and J shed 1 base, with 14 bases lying between them. This clonotype was sampled from a human donor in good health. The chain is built from TRBV7-9 and TRBJ2-7; no clear D. The sequenced material came from CD4+ T cells from blood buffy coats. CDR3 region: CASSSPDSKSYEQYF. In DNA, the CDR3 is TGTGCCAGCAGCTCCCCAGACTCCAAATCCTACGAGCAGTACTTC.